This T cell receptor (beta chain) is from a study of T-cell reconstitution after alpha-beta-depleted transplantation in children. The study's findings and limits: In patients about two months after transplant, alpha-beta T cells reportedly arose from several hundred expanded graft clones. The main origin of T-cell counts and diversity one year after transplant was newly produced T cells. For some patients, TCRbeta diversity was high at day 60 because of recipient T cells and thymic progenitors that survived.

J was trimmed by 0 bases and V by 7 bases; bases with no gene match: 10. This CDR3 contains 16 residues. Germline V gene lookup returns CDR1 SGHRS and CDR2 YFSETQ. Preparing the TCRbeta library involved the use of unique molecular identifiers. TCRdb called the PCR reads again in MiXCR, with one record for every CDR3 protein. The profile covers around 490,000 distinct CDR3 sequences, with about an eighth appearing a single time and about 14% taken by the ten largest. This clonotype has a count of ten or more. Its matching antigen is unknown. V is TRBV5-1 and J is TRBJ2-1; 7 bases align to TRBD2. The receptor was derived from a female patient aged 2-9 years who had a stem cell transplant for aplastic anemia, so the T cells may come from the graft donor. The source material was PBMCs, mostly from graft donor cells, sampled 180 days after TCRalphabeta/CD19-depleted stem cell transplant. The CDR3 sequence: CASLRGSGYSYNEQFF. CDR3 bases: TGCGCCAGCTTACGTGGTAGCGGGTACTCCTACAATGAGCAGTTCTTC.